This entry is about one TCR beta chain. In the authors' methods: Nucleated cell counts were estimated from reference gene primer amplification. Produced via immunoSEQ multiplex PCR; TCRdb's table is partial and in-frame only. The V and J calls and clone size were taken over from that table, and D and trimming were inferred from the DNA. The sample yields 25,000 or so clones, around 90% seen once. The source of the sample is a study of blood T cell repertoires in COVID-19. Study in general: Collection of acute and convalescent COVID-19 samples took place in the United States, Italy and Spain. The cDNA or gDNA used as material had been derived from T cells, B-cell-depleted T cells, or PBMCs.

This CDR3 is 15 amino acids long. With 0 bases removed from V and 4 bases from J, the gap between germline ends came to 10 bases. CDR1 SGHVS and CDR2 FQNEAQ come from the germline V gene. V and J are TRBV7-8 and TRBJ2-1, with D tentatively TRBD1 (5 bases). Specimen: peripheral blood. The receptor's source is a human donor in a cohort sampled during active COVID-19. CDR3 coding DNA: TGTGCCAGCAGCTTAGCCCAGGGCCGGTACAATGAGCAGTTCTTC. As protein: CASSLAQGRYNEQFF.